What follows are 24 T cell receptor beta chains derived from one specimen sequenced in a study of blood T cell repertoires in COVID-19. Using immunoSEQ multiplex PCR, the repertoire was profiled, and TCRdb retains in-frame clones only, with some absent. The data contain hundreds of thousands of clones, roughly 86% of them singletons. The sequencing sample was made of peripheral blood. The receptors were sampled from a woman in her twenties or thirties with COVID-19, enrolled during active disease.

The genes are TRBV7-3 and TRBJ2-5; 7 bases are a match to TRBD1. Germline V gives CDR1 SGHTA, CDR2 FQGTGA. Germline trimming cut 5 bases from V and 5 bases from J; bases unmatched to any gene: 14. The CDR3 runs 16 residues. CDR3 region: CASSQTGTAGYETQYF. The CDR3, as DNA: TGTGCCAGCAGCCAGACAGGGACGGCCGGGTACGAGACCCAGTACTTC. The full variable domain, completed using reference TRBV7-3 and TRBJ2-5, is GAGVSQTPSNKVTEKGKYVELRCDPISGHTALYWYRQSLGQGPEFLIYFQGTGAADDSGLPNDRFFAVRPEGSVSTLKIQRTERGDSAVYLCASSQTGTAGYETQYFGPGTRLLVL.

This clone was picked up one time. V gene TRBV7-8 combines with J gene TRBJ2-5; a possible D gene is TRBD1 (6 bases). The germline gives CDR1 SGHVS, CDR2 FQNEAQ. The V end was cut by 6 bases, the J end by 4 bases, with 9 bases between. This CDR3 region has 12 residues. The CDR3 region is CASSEQGETQYF. The CDR3 DNA is TGTGCCAGCAGTGAACAGGGAGAGACCCAGTACTTC. Full variable domain (rest looked up from reference TRBV7-8 and TRBJ2-5): GAGVSQSPRYKVAKRGQDVALRCDPISGHVSLFWYQQALGQGPEFLTYFQNEAQLDKSGLPSDRFFAERPEGSVSTLKIQRTQQEDSAVYLCASSEQGETQYFGPGTRLLVL.

The chain links TRBV20-1 to TRBJ2-5, with 10 bases identical to TRBD2. Trimming cost V 3 bases and J 5 bases; bases outside gene matches: 6. The CDR3 covers 14 residues. Germline assignment: CDR1 DFQATT and CDR2 SNEGSKA (reference sequence). The CDR3 bases are TGCAGTGCTAGTCTAGCGGGAGTGGATGAGACCCAGTACTTC. Translation: CSASLAGVDETQYF.

The V and J genes are TRBV5-1 and TRBJ2-2; 7 bases align to TRBD2. This CDR3 has 15 residues. Germline CDR1 reads SGHRS; CDR2 reads YFSETQ. Germline trimming cut 1 base from V and 4 bases from J; bases unmatched to any gene: 4. CDR3 residues: CASSLLSGGTGELFF. The DNA of the CDR3 is TGCGCCAGCAGCTTGTTGTCGGGAGGCACCGGGGAGCTGTTTTTT.

The chain recombines TRBV7-9 with TRBJ1-2; the match to TRBD1 covers 9 bases. Unmatched junction bases numbered 12, after V lost 5 bases and J lost 8 bases. Germline loops: CDR1 SEHNR, CDR2 FQNEAQ (reference sequence). The CDR3 sequence is 15 residues long. CDR3 protein: CASSASTGGGKGYTF. The CDR3 nucleotides are TGTGCCAGCAGCGCATCCACAGGGGGCGGAAAGGGCTACACCTTC.

The chain couples TRBV5-1 to TRBJ2-7, with 11 nucleotides matching TRBD2. Trimming cost V 4 bases and J 4 bases; bases outside gene matches: 10. From germline, CDR1 is SGHRS and CDR2 YFSETQ. This CDR3 is 16 amino acids long. The CDR3 nucleotides are TGCGCCAGCAGCCCCTATCTAACTAGCGGGGGATACGAGCAGTACTTC. Translation: CASSPYLTSGGYEQYF. The whole variable domain, filled in from reference TRBV5-1 and TRBJ2-7, reads KAGVTQTPRYLIKTRGQQVTLSCSPISGHRSVSWYQQTPGQGLQFLFEYFSETQRNKGNFPGRFSGRQFSNSRSEMNVSTLELGDSALYLCASSPYLTSGGYEQYFGPGTRLTVT.

The J gene is TRBJ2-2, the V gene TRBV11-3; TRBD2 matches at 8 bases. With 3 bases clipped from V and 0 bases from J, the junction kept 3 bases outside the gene matches. There are 16 residues in the CDR3. CDR1 and CDR2 from the germline V gene are SGHNT and YENEEA. CDR3 sequence: CASSFGAGANTGELFF. The DNA for the CDR3 is TGTGCCAGCAGCTTCGGAGCGGGGGCGAACACCGGGGAGCTGTTTTTT. Full variable domain (remainder filled in from reference TRBV11-3 and TRBJ2-2): EAGVVQSPRYKIIEKKQPVAFWCNPISGHNTLYWYLQNLGQGPELLIRYENEEAVDDSQLPKDRFSAERLKGVDSTLKIQPAELGDSAVYLCASSFGAGANTGELFFGEGSRLTVL.

The gene calls are TRBV29-1 and TRBJ2-5, with a possible D match to TRBD2 (6 bases). The CDR3 has 13 residues. Germline-derived CDR1 and CDR2 are SQVTM and ANQGSEA. The V end was cut by 1 base, the J end by 1 base, with 7 bases between. The CDR3 nucleotides read TGCAGCGTTGAAGGACTAGTCCAAGAGACCCAGTACTTC. The encoded protein is CSVEGLVQETQYF.

The chain has TRBV7-9 and TRBJ2-7; 14 nucleotides line up with TRBD2. The V gene's germline CDR1 is SEHNR and CDR2 FQNEAQ (reference sequence). The CDR3 contains 17 residues. The trim removed 5 bases at V and 4 bases at J, leaving 10 bases unmatched. The CDR3 DNA is TGTGCCAGCAGCCCCGACCCTGGACTAGCGGGAGGATACGAGCAGTACTTC. It yields the protein CASSPDPGLAGGYEQYF.

The V and J genes are TRBV24-1 and TRBJ1-1; 10 bases are shared with TRBD1. V shed 9 bases, J shed 0 bases, and the junction held 3 bases outside the gene matches. Germline assignment: CDR1 KGHDR and CDR2 SFDVKD. The CDR3 spans 14 residues. The CDR3: CATRQGAMNTEAFF. The CDR3 DNA reads TGTGCCACCCGACAGGGGGCGATGAACACTGAAGCTTTCTTT.

V is TRBV12-3 or TRBV12-4 and J is TRBJ2-7; D gene ambiguous. Trimming left V 3 bases short and J 2 bases short, with 8 bases between. The CDR3 has 13 amino acids. Here the CDR3 reads CASSFITAYEQYF. The DNA for the CDR3 is TGTGCCAGCAGTTTCATAACGGCCTACGAGCAGTACTTC.

This clone has a handful of counts. V and J are TRBV5-6 and TRBJ1-5; the D gene is possibly TRBD1 (5 bases). The germline V gene encodes CDR1 SGHDT and CDR2 YYEEEE. This CDR3 comprises 13 residues. Deletions cut 2 bases from V and 7 bases from J, with 10 bases between. This CDR3 reads CASSFDRRQPQHF. The CDR3 DNA reads as TGTGCCAGCAGCTTCGACAGACGGCAGCCCCAGCATTTT.

The chain uses TRBV7-3 and TRBJ2-1; the D gene is possibly TRBD1 (6 bases). The CDR3 is 16 residues long. The V end lost 1 base, the J end lost 4 bases, and 14 bases lay between the germline ends. Germline V CDR1 and CDR2: SGHTA, FQGTGA. The CDR3 loop reads CASSLKGRGPYNEQFF. As DNA, the CDR3 is TGTGCCAGCAGCTTAAAGGGCAGGGGCCCTTACAATGAGCAGTTCTTC.

The rearrangement joins TRBV18 to TRBJ2-1; the match to TRBD2 covers 14 bases. Germline lookup yields CDR1 KGHSH and CDR2 LQKENI. With 0 bases clipped from V and 5 bases from J, the junction kept 6 bases outside the gene matches. The CDR3 consists of 18 residues. In DNA form, the CDR3 reads TGTGCCAGCTCACCACCGAATAGACTAGCGGGAGGGGACAATGAGCAGTTCTTC. Protein: CASSPPNRLAGGDNEQFF.

The chain combines TRBV2 with TRBJ2-1; TRBD1 is a possible D gene (6 bases). V was cut by 3 bases and J by 3 bases, with 12 bases left in between. CDR1 is SNHLY and CDR2 is FYNNEI in the germline V gene. The CDR3 loop spans 15 amino acids. CDR3 amino acids: CASSEGQGFYNEQFF. The DNA of the CDR3 is TGTGCCAGCAGTGAGGGGCAGGGGTTCTACAATGAGCAGTTCTTC. The variable domain in full, with the rest retrieved from reference TRBV2 and TRBJ2-1, is EPEVTQTPSHQVTQMGQEVILRCVPISNHLYFYWYRQILGQKVEFLVSFYNNEISEKSEIFDDQFSVERPDGSNFTLKIRSTKLEDSAMYFCASSEGQGFYNEQFFGPGTRLTVL.

The rearrangement joins TRBV6-6 to TRBJ1-3, with D uncertain. The germline V gene has CDR1 MNHNY and CDR2 SVGAGI (reference sequence). The CDR3 contains 14 residues. V was clipped by 6 bases and J by 2 bases, with 11 bases between them. In DNA, the CDR3 is TGTGCCAGCAGCCGCCCTACTACTGGAAACACCATATATTTT. This sequence encodes CASSRPTTGNTIYF.

This clone was seen once. The V gene is TRBV29-1, the J gene TRBJ2-7; TRBD2 agrees at 9 bases. The CDR3 is 16 amino acids. Trimming cost V 1 base and J 3 bases; bases outside gene matches: 10. Germline CDR1 is SQVTM and CDR2 is ANQGSEA. CDR3 sequence reads: CSVEVVREGLNYEQYF. Written as DNA, the CDR3 is TGCAGCGTTGAAGTGGTGCGGGAGGGATTAAACTACGAGCAGTACTTC.

In nucleotides, the CDR3 is TGCAGCGTCTCTCGGGCAAGAGGGAGAGTGGGTGATGGTTCCAACTATGGCTACACCTTC. Translated: CSVSRARGRVGDGSNYGYTF. V gene TRBV29-1 combines with J gene TRBJ1-2; unclear D gene. The V end lost 6 bases, the J end lost 2 bases, and 34 bases lay between the germline ends. Germline V gene data show CDR1 as SQVTM and CDR2 as ANQGSEA. There are 20 residues in the CDR3. Complete variable domain (other parts from reference TRBV29-1 and TRBJ1-2): SAVISQKPSRDICQRGTSLTIQCQVDSQVTMMFWYRQQPGQSLTLIATANQGSEATYESGFVIDKFPISRPNLTFSTLTVSNMSPEDSSIYLCSVSRARGRVGDGSNYGYTFGSGTRLTVV.

The chain employs TRBV5-1 and TRBJ2-5; 8 nucleotides align to TRBD2. CDR1 is SGHRS and CDR2 is YFSETQ in the germline V gene. The length of the CDR3 is 14 residues. Trimming cost V 3 bases and J 2 bases; bases outside gene matches: 3. The CDR3 protein is CASSSTSGQETQYF. The CDR3 nucleotides are TGCGCCAGCAGCTCCACTAGCGGTCAAGAGACCCAGTACTTC.

The chain combines TRBV28 with TRBJ2-2; D unclear. Germline lookup yields CDR1 MDHEN and CDR2 SYDVKM. The V end lost 9 bases, the J end lost 0 bases, and 8 bases lay between the germline ends. The CDR3 is 13 residues long. CDR3 DNA: TGTGCCAGTCTCTCGGCGAACACCGGGGAGCTGTTTTTT. Its translation: CASLSANTGELFF. The full variable domain, rest sourced from reference TRBV28 and TRBJ2-2, is DVKVTQSSRYLVKRTGEKVFLECVQDMDHENMFWYRQDPGLGLRLIYFSYDVKMKEKGDIPEGYSVSREKKERFSLILESASTNQTSMYLCASLSANTGELFFGEGSRLTVL.

This clone was detected only once. The rearrangement links TRBV19 to TRBJ2-5, with 9 bases aligning to TRBD2. From germline, CDR1 is LNHDA and CDR2 SQIVND (reference sequence). V lost 1 base and J lost 5; bases outside the gene matches: 8. CDR3 length equals 16 residues. The CDR3 is CASSIGGGRAMETQYF. The CDR3 DNA is TGTGCCAGTAGTATAGGAGGCGGGAGGGCCATGGAGACCCAGTACTTC. Complete variable domain (other parts from reference TRBV19 and TRBJ2-5): DGGITQSPKYLFRKEGQNVTLSCEQNLNHDAMYWYRQDPGQGLRLIYYSQIVNDFQKGDIAEGYSVSREKKESFPLTVTSAQKNPTAFYLCASSIGGGRAMETQYFGPGTRLLVL.

V is TRBV19 and J is TRBJ1-5; D perhaps matches TRBD1 (6 bases). The CDR3 is 15 amino acids. Germline V gene data show CDR1 as LNHDA and CDR2 as SQIVND (reference sequence). V lost 3 bases and J 2 bases, leaving 11 bases between the germline ends. CDR3 nucleotide sequence: TGTGCCAGTAGTATCTTGGCAGGGGGCAATCAGCCCCAGCATTTT. The encoded protein is CASSILAGGNQPQHF.

The V call is TRBV28, the J call TRBJ2-2; 9 nucleotides align to TRBD1. The germline CDR1 and CDR2 sequences are MDHEN and SYDVKM. With V trimmed by 10 bases and J by 3 bases, 6 bases remained unmatched. The CDR3 sequence is 14 residues long. CDR3 amino acids: CAIQGAMDTGELFF. Written as DNA, the CDR3 is TGTGCCATACAGGGGGCCATGGACACCGGGGAGCTGTTTTTT. The complete variable domain, with remaining parts taken from reference TRBV28 and TRBJ2-2, reads DVKVTQSSRYLVKRTGEKVFLECVQDMDHENMFWYRQDPGLGLRLIYFSYDVKMKEKGDIPEGYSVSREKKERFSLILESASTNQTSMYLCAIQGAMDTGELFFGEGSRLTVL.

This chain connects TRBV3-1 (or the pseudogene TRBV3-2) to TRBJ2-7; TRBD1 matches at 7 bases. This CDR3 is 14 amino acids long. With V trimmed by 4 bases and J by 2 bases, 5 bases remained unmatched. The germline CDR1 and CDR2 sequences are LGHDT and YNNKEL (reference sequence). The CDR3 region is CASSPTGTAYEQYF. The CDR3 nucleotides read TGTGCCAGCAGCCCAACCGGGACAGCCTACGAGCAGTACTTC.